Presented here are 15 T cell receptor beta chains from one specimen sequenced in a study of T cells in Graves' hyperthyroidism and ophthalmopathy. Template material for amplifying TCR beta CDR3 regions consisted of RNA transcripts. The primer set for the first-round RT-PCR of the TCR CDR3 was HTBI. TCRdb recomputed calls from the multiplex PCR reads with MiXCR, one row per CDR3 protein. The sample includes hundreds of thousands of distinct CDR3 sequences, roughly 16% of them seen just once. Source material: blood. The receptors were gathered from a woman aged 40 to 50 with Graves' ophthalmopathy.

This clonotype was found many times. The chain carries TRBV30 and TRBJ2-3; D remains unclear. Germline CDR1 and CDR2: GTSNPN and SVGIG (reference sequence). The CDR3 length is 12 residues. The ends were cut back, 3 bases at V and 4 bases at J, with 8 bases in the middle. CDR3 amino acids: CAWRASADTQYF. The CDR3 bases are TGTGCCTGGAGGGCTAGTGCAGATACGCAGTATTTT.

This clonotype has at least ten counts. The chain is built from TRBV11-2 and TRBJ2-7; tentatively, D is TRBD1 (5 bases). Trimming stripped 2 bases from V and 3 bases from J, with 11 bases between. The CDR3 sequence is 14 residues long. Germline values: CDR1 SGHAT, CDR2 FQNNGV. The CDR3 region is CASSLNPGLYEQYF. Here the CDR3 DNA reads TGTGCCAGCAGCTTAAACCCAGGGCTCTACGAGCAGTACTTC. Full variable domain (outside the CDR3, taken from reference TRBV11-2 and TRBJ2-7): EAGVAQSPRYKIIEKRQSVAFWCNPISGHATLYWYQQILGQGPKLLIQFQNNGVVDDSQLPKDRFSAERLKGVDSTLKIQPAKLEDSAVYLCASSLNPGLYEQYFGPGTRLTVT.

Ten or more counts support this clonotype. This chain uses TRBV7-2 with TRBJ2-7; 7 bases fit TRBD1. CDR3 size: 15 residues. With V trimmed by 3 bases and J by 2 bases, 7 bases remained unmatched. Germline lookup yields CDR1 SGHTA and CDR2 FQGNSA. The CDR3 loop is CASSFRQGITYEQYF. CDR3 DNA: TGTGCCAGCAGCTTCAGACAGGGAATCACCTACGAGCAGTACTTC. The whole variable domain, filled in from reference TRBV7-2 and TRBJ2-7, reads GAGVSQSPSNKVTEKGKDVELRCDPISGHTALYWYRQSLGQGLEFLIYFQGNSAPDKSGLPSDRFSAERTGGSVSTLTIQRTQQEDSAVYLCASSFRQGITYEQYFGPGTRLTVT.

This clonotype appeared a few times. V usage is TRBV4-1 and J usage is TRBJ2-1; the match to TRBD2 covers 12 bases. Germline-derived CDR1 and CDR2 are MGHRA and YSYEKL. This CDR3 comprises 15 residues. The V gene end was trimmed by 4 bases and the J gene end by 4 bases; junction bases not matched to a gene: 2. This chain's CDR3 is CASSPTSGRYNEQFF. In DNA form, the CDR3 reads TGCGCCAGCAGCCCGACTAGCGGGAGATACAATGAGCAGTTCTTC.

In regard to this clonotype: A much bigger clone sits one base away, suggesting this may be a read error. The V gene is TRBV30, the J gene TRBJ1-6; D gene uncertain. Germline V CDR1 and CDR2: GTSNPN, SVGIG (reference sequence). The CDR3 runs to 13 residues. Trimming pared 2 bases from V and 8 bases from J, leaving 10 bases between. This CDR3 is CAWSTGSDSPLHF. The CDR3 coding sequence is TGTGCCTGGAGTACGGGGTCGGATTCACCCCTCCACTTT. Full variable domain (outside the CDR3, taken from reference TRBV30 and TRBJ1-6): SQTIHQWPATLVQPVGSPLSLECTVEGTSNPNLYWYRQAAGRGLQLLFYSVGIGQISSEVPQNLSASRPQDRQFILSSKKLLLSDSGFYLCAWSTGSDSPLHFGNGTRLTVT.

This clonotype has at least ten counts. The gene calls are TRBV6-1 and TRBJ2-5, with D perhaps TRBD1 (6 bases). This CDR3 region has 14 residues. With 3 bases removed from V and 7 bases from J, the gap between germline ends came to 15 bases. Looked up from germline, CDR1 is MNHNS and CDR2 is SASEGT. The DNA for the CDR3 is TGTGCCAGCAGTGAGGGACAAGCCCTGAGGACCCAGTACTTC. It encodes CASSEGQALRTQYF.

This clonotype occurred many times. V gene TRBV2 combines with J gene TRBJ1-5; D gene ambiguous. The V and J ends lost 6 bases and 6 bases respectively, with 24 bases between them. The germline V gene encodes CDR1 SNHLY and CDR2 FYNNEI. This CDR3 is built from 17 residues. The CDR3 DNA follows: TGTGCCAGCAGCGATACAACCCTCGTCTCAACACTTCAGCCCCAGCATTTT. The encoded protein is CASSDTTLVSTLQPQHF.

This clonotype has just a few counts. The rearrangement links TRBV7-8 to TRBJ2-7; D gene ambiguous. This CDR3 has 13 residues. CDR1 and CDR2 (germline): SGHVS, FQNEAQ. V was cut by 2 bases and J by 3 bases, with 8 bases left in between. CDR3: CASSLTQNYEQYF. The DNA for the CDR3 is TGTGCCAGCAGCTTAACACAGAACTACGAGCAGTACTTC.

This clonotype was seen only a few times. V gene TRBV2 combines with J gene TRBJ2-6, with D possibly being TRBD2 (5 bases). The CDR3 runs to 13 residues. The germline V gene has CDR1 SNHLY and CDR2 FYNNEI. The V end was cut by 0 bases, the J end by 12 bases, with 9 bases between. This CDR3 is CASSEARGSVLTF. CDR3 in DNA: TGTGCCAGCAGTGAAGCAAGAGGGAGCGTCCTGACTTTC. The full variable domain, rest sourced from reference TRBV2 and TRBJ2-6, is EPEVTQTPSHQVTQMGQEVILRCVPISNHLYFYWYRQILGQKVEFLVSFYNNEISEKSEIFDDQFSVERPDGSNFTLKIRSTKLEDSAMYFCASSEARGSVLTFGAGSRLTVL.

In regard to this clonotype: This may stem from a read error, because a much larger clone lies one nucleotide away. The V and J genes are TRBV18 and TRBJ1-1, with D tentatively TRBD1 (6 bases). Germline CDR1 is KGHSH and CDR2 is LQKENI. Deletions cut 4 bases from V and 0 bases from J, with 12 bases between. The CDR3 contains 15 residues. CDR3 sequence reads: CASSRGALVNTEAFF. The CDR3 DNA is TGTGCCAGCTCACGGGGGGCCCTTGTGAACACTGAAGCTTTCTTT.

V usage is TRBV5-1 and J usage is TRBJ2-5; D is possibly TRBD1 or TRBD2 (6 bases each). The germline V and J ends were trimmed by 4 bases and 0 bases, with 22 bases remaining between them. The CDR3 has 18 amino acids. Germline V lookup: CDR1 SGHRS, CDR2 YFSETQ. The DNA of the CDR3 is TGCGCCAGCAGCAGGGGGGATGTTCGGACGGTTAACCAAGAGACCCAGTACTTC. It encodes CASSRGDVRTVNQETQYF.

This clonotype has a count of ten or more. V and J are TRBV2 and TRBJ1-1; the D gene is possibly TRBD1 (5 bases). This CDR3 is built from 17 residues. Trimming cost V 6 bases and J 0 bases, with 20 bases left between them. The V gene's germline CDR1 is SNHLY and CDR2 FYNNEI. CDR3 amino acids: CASSEGPQGIMNTEAFF. CDR3 coding DNA: TGTGCCAGCAGCGAGGGGCCTCAAGGGATCATGAACACTGAAGCTTTCTTT. The full variable domain, with the rest looked up from reference TRBV2 and TRBJ1-1, is EPEVTQTPSHQVTQMGQEVILRCVPISNHLYFYWYRQILGQKVEFLVSFYNNEISEKSEIFDDQFSVERPDGSNFTLKIRSTKLEDSAMYFCASSEGPQGIMNTEAFFGQGTRLTVV.

This clonotype was seen repeatedly, ten times or more. The V call is TRBV7-9, the J call TRBJ2-3; D is possibly TRBD2 (6 bases). Per germline, CDR1 SEHNR and CDR2 FQNEAQ (reference sequence). The CDR3 is made up of 14 amino acids. V lost 1 base and J 3 bases, leaving 8 bases between the germline ends. CDR3 amino acids: CASSLGLATDTQYF. CDR3 nucleotide sequence: TGTGCCAGCAGCTTAGGGCTAGCGACAGATACGCAGTATTTT. The full variable domain, completed using reference TRBV7-9 and TRBJ2-3, is DTGVSQNPRHKITKRGQNVTFRCDPISEHNRLYWYRQTLGQGPEFLTYFQNEAQLEKSRLLSDRFSAERPKGSFSTLEIQRTEQGDSAMYLCASSLGLATDTQYFGPGTRLTVL.

This clonotype was counted only a few times. J is TRBJ2-5 and V is TRBV6-1; tentatively, D is TRBD1 or TRBD2 (5 bases each). The CDR3 is 15 amino acids. Germline CDR1 reads MNHNS; CDR2 reads SASEGT. V was shortened by 5 bases and J by 2 bases, with 15 bases between the two germline ends. The chain's CDR3 is CASSSSGAFQETQYF. CDR3 sequence (DNA): TGTGCCAGCAGTTCTTCCGGGGCTTTTCAAGAGACCCAGTACTTC.

Ten or more counts support this clonotype. The chain is built from TRBV5-1 and TRBJ2-1, with TRBD2 as a possible D gene (6 bases). Germline CDR1 reads SGHRS; CDR2 reads YFSETQ. Trimming left V 7 bases short and J 7 bases short, with 15 bases between. This CDR3 has 13 amino acids. The CDR3 DNA sequence: TGCGCCAGCTCAGGACCCCGGGGGAATGAGCAGTTCTTC. Translating it yields CASSGPRGNEQFF.